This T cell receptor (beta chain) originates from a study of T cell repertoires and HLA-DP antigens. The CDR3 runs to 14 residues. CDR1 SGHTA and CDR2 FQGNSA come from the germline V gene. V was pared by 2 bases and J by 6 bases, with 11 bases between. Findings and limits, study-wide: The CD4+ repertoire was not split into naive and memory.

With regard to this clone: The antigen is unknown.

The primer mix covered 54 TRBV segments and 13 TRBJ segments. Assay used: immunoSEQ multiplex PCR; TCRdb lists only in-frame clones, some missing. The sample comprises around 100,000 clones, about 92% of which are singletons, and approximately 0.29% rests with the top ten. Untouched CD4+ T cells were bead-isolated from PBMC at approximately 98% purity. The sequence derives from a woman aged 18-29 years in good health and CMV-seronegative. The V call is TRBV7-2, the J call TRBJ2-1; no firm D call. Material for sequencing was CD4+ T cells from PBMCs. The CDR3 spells CASSLWLATNEQFF. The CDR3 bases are TGTGCCAGCAGCTTATGGCTGGCAACCAATGAGCAGTTCTTC.